Presented here are 29 T cell receptor beta chains from one specimen sequenced in a study of shared clonotypes between healthy human individuals. Method: immunoSEQ multiplex PCR; TCRdb's copy keeps in-frame clones and lacks some. The sample gives 760,000 or so clones, 90% to 97% of which show up once; about 0.25% is in the top ten. Positive CCR7 selection of CD45RO-negative cells yielded the naive CD8 cells, and terminally differentiated effector memory CD45RA+ cells were excluded. Sample: naive CD8+ T cells sorted from blood. These receptor sequences come from a man aged 25-45 years in good health.

V is TRBV7-9 and J is TRBJ2-2; D call uncertain. CDR1 is SEHNR, CDR2 FQNEAQ, per germline (reference sequence). Trimming left V 7 bases short and J 7 bases short, with 13 bases between. This CDR3 is 13 amino acids long. CDR3 coding DNA: TGTGCCAGCACCACTAATTCAGTCGGGGAGCTGTTTTTT. Translated: CASTTNSVGELFF.

The chain couples TRBV29-1 to TRBJ2-1; 9 nucleotides align to TRBD1. V trimming: 4 bases; J trimming: 7 bases; junction bases outside the gene matches: 8. The CDR3 is made up of 14 amino acids. CDR1 SQVTM and CDR2 ANQGSEA come from the germline V gene. CDR3 amino acids: CSVVVQGARNEQFF. Here the CDR3 DNA reads TGCAGCGTTGTAGTACAGGGGGCGCGGAATGAGCAGTTCTTC.

The V gene is TRBV10-3, the J gene TRBJ2-7; the match to TRBD1 covers 11 bases. This CDR3 region has 17 residues. With V trimmed by 0 bases and J by 4 bases, 8 bases remained unmatched. Germline lookup yields CDR1 ENHRY and CDR2 SYGVKD. DNA of the CDR3: TGTGCCATCAGTGAGTCAACCCGGGGACAGGGGGTATACGAGCAGTACTTC. It specifies CAISESTRGQGVYEQYF.

The genes are TRBV11-2 and TRBJ2-5, with D perhaps given as TRBD1 or TRBD2 (5 bases each). The CDR3 runs 17 residues. Germline CDR1 and CDR2: SGHAT and FQNNGV. Trimming cost V 2 bases and J 2 bases, with 18 bases left between them. In nucleotides, the CDR3 is TGTGCCAGCAGCTTAAGTCTGCAGGGAGCAGGACAAGAGACCCAGTACTTC. Encoded protein: CASSLSLQGAGQETQYF.

The chain is built from TRBV28 and TRBJ2-7; D perhaps matches TRBD1 (6 bases). The CDR3 consists of 15 residues. Germline loops: CDR1 MDHEN, CDR2 SYDVKM. V lost 2 bases and J lost 3, with 14 bases in between. The DNA of the CDR3 is TGTGCCAGCAGTTTACGACCGACAGGAAGCTACGAGCAGTACTTC. Translated, it gives CASSLRPTGSYEQYF.

V usage is TRBV14 and J usage is TRBJ2-7; D is possibly TRBD1 (5 bases). V lost 1 base to trimming and J lost 3 bases, with 13 bases between them. The germline CDR1 and CDR2 sequences are SGHDN and FVKESK. This CDR3 has 15 amino acids. CDR3 DNA sequence: TGTGCCAGCAGCCAAGTCAATGGACAAGACTACGAGCAGTACTTC. As protein: CASSQVNGQDYEQYF. Full variable domain (outside the CDR3, taken from reference TRBV14 and TRBJ2-7): EAGVTQFPSHSVIEKGQTVTLRCDPISGHDNLYWYRRVMGKEIKFLLHFVKESKQDESGMPNNRFLAERTGGTYSTLKVQPAELEDSGVYFCASSQVNGQDYEQYFGPGTRLTVT.

The chain is built from TRBV29-1 and TRBJ2-7; possibly TRBD2 for D (5 bases). The length of the CDR3 is 11 residues. Trimming took off 4 bases at V and 6 bases at J, with 10 bases between the two ends. The V gene's germline CDR1 is SQVTM and CDR2 ANQGSEA. CDR3 residues: CSVVTAGEQYF. The CDR3 DNA sequence: TGCAGCGTTGTAACGGCGGGCGAGCAGTACTTC.

The rearrangement uses TRBV11-2 and TRBJ2-7, with a weak D call TRBD1 (6 bases). Per the germline V gene, CDR1 is SGHAT and CDR2 is FQNNGV. Trimming stripped 5 bases from V and 2 bases from J, with 10 bases between. The CDR3 loop spans 13 amino acids. DNA for the CDR3: TGTGCCAGCAGCATGGGACACCCCTACGAGCAGTACTTC. The encoded protein is CASSMGHPYEQYF.

V usage is TRBV18 and J usage is TRBJ2-7; 7 nucleotides align to TRBD2. V dropped 3 bases and J dropped 1; count of bases not matched to a gene: 6. The CDR3 runs 15 residues. Per the germline V gene, CDR1 is KGHSH and CDR2 is LQKENI. CDR3 sequence reads: CASSPTSGKSYEQYF. In nucleotides, the CDR3 is TGTGCCAGCTCACCCACCAGCGGGAAGTCCTACGAGCAGTACTTC.

The CDR3 DNA reads TGTGCCAGCAGTGGGTGGACAGGGGAGTACGGCTATGGCTACACCTTC. Amino acid sequence: CASSGWTGEYGYGYTF. The V gene is TRBV25-1, the J gene TRBJ1-2; 9 bases line up with TRBD1. Trimming at V came to 4 bases and at J to 4 bases, leaving 10 bases not matched to a gene. CDR1 and CDR2 from the germline V gene are MGHDK and SYGVNS. The CDR3 is made up of 16 amino acids.

The chain links TRBV5-1 to TRBJ2-3; weak D call: TRBD1 (6 bases). The CDR3 has 15 residues. Trimming removed 4 bases from V and 2 bases from J, with 14 bases in between. Germline CDR1 is SGHRS and CDR2 is YFSETQ. The CDR3 DNA reads TGCGCCAGCAGCGACCGGACAGACCACACAGATACGCAGTATTTT. Translated: CASSDRTDHTDTQYF.

Points on this clone: Other DNA sequences in the same sample also yield this CDR3. This chain uses TRBV13 with TRBJ1-5, with unresolved D. The CDR3 is made up of 13 amino acids. From germline, CDR1 is PRHDT and CDR2 FYEKMQ (reference sequence). The ends were cut back, 0 bases at V and 4 bases at J, with 4 bases in the middle. The CDR3 sequence is CASSLGLNQPQHF. For the CDR3, the DNA is TGTGCCAGCAGCTTAGGACTTAATCAGCCCCAGCATTTT.

V usage is TRBV5-4 and J usage is TRBJ2-4; 9 bases match TRBD1. The CDR3 loop spans 14 amino acids. J gave up 5 bases and V 4 bases, and 4 bases lay outside the gene matches. The V gene's germline CDR1 is SGHNT and CDR2 YYREEE (reference sequence). The CDR3 sequence: CASSPGQGQNIQYF. CDR3 nucleotides: TGTGCCAGCAGCCCGGGACAGGGACAAAACATTCAGTACTTC.

This sequence joins TRBV27 and TRBJ2-7; 7 bases agree with TRBD1. V was clipped by 4 bases and J by 3 bases; unmatched bases: 12. Germline values: CDR1 MNHEY, CDR2 SMNVEV (reference sequence). The CDR3 sequence is 16 residues long. The CDR3 DNA is TGTGCCAGCAGTTCTTCCTGGGACAGTGCCCTCTACGAGCAGTACTTC. This sequence encodes CASSSSWDSALYEQYF.

J is TRBJ2-4 and V is TRBV10-2; 9 bases fit TRBD2. From germline, CDR1 is WSHSY and CDR2 SAAADI. The V segment lost 3 bases and the J segment 3 bases; nucleotides outside the gene matches: 15. CDR3 size: 19 residues. In nucleotides, the CDR3 is TGCGCCAGCAGTGATTTTGTGGGGCGGGAGGGCCTTGGCAAAAACATTCAGTACTTC. Translated: CASSDFVGREGLGKNIQYF.

The V call is TRBV15, the J call TRBJ1-2; no clear D gene. CDR3 length: 14 amino acids. The V and J ends lost 4 bases and 3 bases respectively, with 12 bases between them. Looked up from germline, CDR1 is LNHNV and CDR2 is YYDKDF (reference sequence). The CDR3 DNA sequence: TGTGCCACCAGCATAGACAAAAGTGACTATGGCTACACCTTC. This codes for CATSIDKSDYGYTF.

The chain couples TRBV5-1 to TRBJ2-5; weak D call: TRBD1 (5 bases). V lost 3 bases, J lost 3 bases, and 9 bases lay in between. Germline V gene sequence: CDR1 SGHRS, CDR2 YFSETQ. The CDR3 spans 13 residues. CDR3 region: CASSWQGKETQYF. DNA of the CDR3: TGCGCCAGCAGCTGGCAGGGAAAAGAGACCCAGTACTTC.

The V and J genes are TRBV7-9 and TRBJ2-5, with D hard to call. This CDR3 has 12 residues. V was shortened by 10 bases and J by 5 bases, with 14 bases between the two germline ends. From germline, CDR1 is SEHNR and CDR2 FQNEAQ (reference sequence). The CDR3 DNA sequence: TGTGCCACCCAGCTTATTTCGGAGACCCAGTACTTC. This encodes CATQLISETQYF. The full variable domain, rest sourced from reference TRBV7-9 and TRBJ2-5, is DTGVSQNPRHKITKRGQNVTFRCDPISEHNRLYWYRQTLGQGPEFLTYFQNEAQLEKSRLLSDRFSAERPKGSFSTLEIQRTEQGDSAMYLCATQLISETQYFGPGTRLLVL.

This chain joins TRBV7-2 and TRBJ2-7; D gene ambiguous. The germline V gene has CDR1 SGHTA and CDR2 FQGNSA. The V gene lost 5 bases and the J gene lost 4 bases, with 18 bases spanning the gap. This CDR3 is 15 amino acids long. The CDR3 DNA reads as TGTGCCAGCAGCCTCCCTGGGCTCCTAATGTACGAGCAGTACTTC. Encoded protein: CASSLPGLLMYEQYF.

The gene calls are TRBV4-3 and TRBJ2-6, with D possibly being TRBD2 (5 bases). The CDR3 loop spans 16 amino acids. Germline V gives CDR1 LGHNA, CDR2 YSLEER. The V and J ends lost 0 bases and 2 bases respectively, with 8 bases between them. This CDR3 is CASSQESGAGANVLTF. In DNA form, the CDR3 reads TGCGCCAGCAGCCAAGAATCCGGGGCTGGGGCCAACGTCCTGACTTTC.

This rearrangement joins TRBV7-8 to TRBJ1-1; D remains ambiguous. The CDR3 runs to 15 residues. V lost 5 bases and J 8 bases, leaving 21 bases between the germline ends. Germline lookup yields CDR1 SGHVS and CDR2 FQNEAQ. The CDR3 bases are TGTGCCAGCAGCCCCTTGGAGGACGGACCCAAGGAAGCTTTCTTT. Its protein product is CASSPLEDGPKEAFF. The full variable domain, rest sourced from reference TRBV7-8 and TRBJ1-1, is GAGVSQSPRYKVAKRGQDVALRCDPISGHVSLFWYQQALGQGPEFLTYFQNEAQLDKSGLPSDRFFAERPEGSVSTLKIQRTQQEDSAVYLCASSPLEDGPKEAFFGQGTRLTVV.

The chain carries TRBV29-1 and TRBJ2-7, with TRBD2 identical over 7 bases. There are 10 residues in the CDR3. Germline CDR1 and CDR2: SQVTM and ANQGSEA. With 7 bases clipped from V and 6 bases from J, the junction kept 3 bases outside the gene matches. CDR3 sequence: CSAGGTEQYF. The CDR3 nucleotides read TGCAGCGCGGGGGGTACCGAGCAGTACTTC.

The chain carries TRBV9 and TRBJ1-4; the D gene is possibly TRBD1 (6 bases). Germline-derived CDR1 and CDR2 are SGDLS and YYNGEE. The CDR3 loop spans 13 amino acids. Trimming left V 4 bases short and J 6 bases short, with 10 bases between. CDR3 region: CASSPRTDEKLFF. The CDR3 nucleotides are TGTGCCAGCAGCCCACGGACAGATGAAAAACTGTTTTTT.

A single count supports this clone. V gene TRBV6-1 combines with J gene TRBJ2-7; D perhaps matches TRBD1 (5 bases). The CDR3 extends over 13 amino acids. V gave up 3 bases and J gave up 2 bases, with 8 bases separating them. Per the germline V gene, CDR1 is MNHNS and CDR2 is SASEGT. The CDR3 DNA sequence: TGTGCCAGCAGTGAGTGGGGCACCTACGAGCAGTACTTC. Encoded protein: CASSEWGTYEQYF.

This chain connects TRBV5-1 to TRBJ1-2, with D perhaps TRBD1 (6 bases). Germline CDR1 SGHRS, CDR2 YFSETQ. V lost 3 bases and J lost 0, with 21 bases in between. The length of the CDR3 is 18 residues. CDR3 region: CASSSEPGGQPPNYGYTF. As DNA, the CDR3 is TGCGCCAGCAGCTCTGAGCCAGGTGGACAGCCCCCTAACTATGGCTACACCTTC.

This chain uses TRBV7-3 with TRBJ2-7, with a weak D call TRBD2 (5 bases). Between the trimmed V and J ends, which lost 1 base and 4 bases, there was a span of 14 bases. The CDR3 runs 15 residues. Germline V CDR1 and CDR2: SGHTA, FQGTGA. CDR3 region: CASSLMVGGQYEQYF. CDR3 in DNA: TGTGCCAGCAGCTTAATGGTGGGCGGGCAATACGAGCAGTACTTC.

The chain employs TRBV13 and TRBJ1-1; no firm D call. CDR1 and CDR2 (germline): PRHDT, FYEKMQ (reference sequence). V was clipped by 1 base and J by 1 base, with 4 bases between them. CDR3 length: 13 residues. The CDR3 DNA follows: TGTGCCAGCAGCTTAGAGAGGAACACTGAAGCTTTCTTT. Amino acids: CASSLERNTEAFF.

The chain recombines TRBV27 with TRBJ1-1; a possible D gene is TRBD1 (6 bases). CDR1 and CDR2 (germline): MNHEY, SMNVEV (reference sequence). This CDR3 contains 14 residues. The V gene lost 8 bases and the J gene lost 0 bases, with 13 bases spanning the gap. In DNA, the CDR3 is TGTGCCAGCCGGGGGGGCAGCTTGAACACTGAAGCTTTCTTT. This codes for CASRGGSLNTEAFF.

J is TRBJ2-7 and V is TRBV11-2; no clear D gene. CDR1 is SGHAT, CDR2 FQNNGV, per germline. CDR3 length equals 14 residues. V was clipped by 1 base and J by 2 bases, with 9 bases between them. CDR3 bases: TGTGCCAGCAGCTTAGCCCACTCTCCCTACGAGCAGTACTTC. Translating gives CASSLAHSPYEQYF.